These T cell receptor beta chains were read from a single sample in a study of a mutant IDH1 vaccine in newly diagnosed glioma. Assay used: immunoSEQ multiplex PCR; TCRdb lists only in-frame clones, some missing. The data hold around 67,000 clones, with around 80% observed a single time. Sequencing was performed on peripheral blood mononuclear cells (PBMCs), taken from a glioma patient treated with radiotherapy, temozolomide or both. Every receptor here comes from a woman aged 18-29 years with glioma. Some clones in this sample may be carry-over from other donors' samples. The CDR3 runs from the conserved cysteine through the conserved F or W. D genes are given only for firm matches. The size of a clone is reported for some rows only, either as once, few or many, or as a class for expanded clones.

abundance | j_gene | v_gene | d_gene | CDR3aa | CDR3nt
- | TRBJ2-1 | TRBV5-4 | - | CASSLGGAVAYNEQFF | TGTGCCAGCAGCTTGGGGGGGGCAGTTGCCTACAATGAGCAGTTCTTC
- | TRBJ2-7 | TRBV19 | - | CASSSDSSFYEQYF | TGTGCCAGTAGTAGTGACAGTTCTTTCTACGAGCAGTACTTC
- | TRBJ2-3 | TRBV9 | - | CASSVSPRADTQYF | TGTGCCAGCAGCGTATCCCCCAGGGCAGATACGCAGTATTTT
- | TRBJ2-7 | TRBV9 | - | CASSVEGLGEQYF | TGTGCCAGCAGCGTAGAGGGACTGGGGGAGCAGTACTTC
- | TRBJ2-1 | TRBV4-1 | TRBD2 | CASSQGPGLAGDNEQFF | TGCGCCAGCAGCCAAGGCCCCGGACTAGCGGGGGACAATGAGCAGTTCTTC
- | TRBJ1-4 | TRBV14 | TRBD1 | CASSRTGATNEKLFF | TGTGCCAGCAGCCGGACAGGGGCAACTAATGAAAAACTGTTTTTT
- | TRBJ2-7 | TRBV6-5 | - | CASSHPGQGVNEQYF | TGTGCCAGCAGCCACCCGGGGCAGGGTGTGAACGAGCAGTACTTC
- | TRBJ2-7 | TRBV6-1 | - | CASSRGRAEQYF | TGTGCCAGCAGTAGGGGAAGGGCCGAGCAGTACTTC
- | TRBJ2-3 | TRBV5-1 | - | CASGSADTQYF | TGCGCCAGTGGGTCCGCAGATACGCAGTATTTT
- | TRBJ2-6 | TRBV6-5 | - | CARLWGSGANVLTF | TGTGCCAGGCTGTGGGGTTCCGGGGCCAACGTCCTGACTTTC
- | TRBJ2-2 | TRBV11-2 | TRBD2 | CASSPLATGELFF | TGTGCCAGCAGCCCACTAGCGACCGGGGAGCTGTTTTTT
- | TRBJ1-5 | TRBV5-8 | - | CASSARDGFSNQPQHF | TGTGCCAGCAGCGCCCGGGACGGCTTCAGCAATCAGCCCCAGCATTTT
few | TRBJ2-7 | TRBV5-4 | - | CASSLQPSYEQYF | TGTGCCAGCAGCTTACAGCCATCCTACGAGCAGTACTTC
- | TRBJ2-3 | TRBV20-1 | - | CSARDRYTQYF | TGCAGTGCTAGAGATCGCTATACGCAGTATTTT
once | TRBJ1-6 | TRBV7-2 | - | CASSRESYNSPLHF | TGTGCCAGCAGCAGGGAATCGTATAATTCACCCCTCCACTTT
- | TRBJ2-7 | TRBV2 | TRBD2 | CASSEGGRSYEQYF | TGTGCCAGCAGTGAAGGCGGGAGGAGTTACGAGCAGTACTTC
few | TRBJ2-6 | TRBV2 | - | CASRGGRNSGANVLTF | TGTGCCAGCAGAGGGGGACGGAACTCTGGGGCCAACGTCCTGACTTTC
- | TRBJ2-7 | TRBV4-1 | - | CASSQGPSAVPYEQYF | TGCGCCAGCAGCCAAGGCCCGTCGGCAGTTCCCTACGAGCAGTACTTC
- | TRBJ1-1 | TRBV6-6 | - | CASSMGPPNTEAFF | TGTGCCAGCAGTATGGGGCCGCCGAACACTGAAGCTTTCTTT
- | TRBJ2-3 | TRBV7-8 | - | CASSWGGASQGDTQYF | TGTGCCAGCAGCTGGGGGGGGGCCTCGCAGGGAGATACGCAGTATTTT
once | TRBJ2-1 | TRBV7-2 | - | CASSLGWNEQFF | TGTGCCAGCAGCTTAGGTTGGAATGAGCAGTTCTTC
- | TRBJ2-2 | TRBV5-5 | TRBD2 | CASSLRPGTSGSPDTGELFF | TGTGCCAGCAGCCTCCGACCCGGGACTAGCGGGAGCCCGGACACCGGGGAGCTGTTTTTT
- | TRBJ2-7 | TRBV7-9 | - | CASSLGNWDSRTEQYF | TGTGCCAGCAGCTTAGGGAACTGGGATTCCAGGACCGAGCAGTACTTC
- | TRBJ1-2 | TRBV18 | - | CASSLGPRLANYGYTF | TGTGCCAGCTCCCTAGGACCGCGGTTAGCTAACTATGGCTACACCTTC
few | TRBJ1-1 | TRBV5-1 | - | CASSPMTGGGEAFF | TGCGCCAGCAGCCCGATGACCGGAGGAGGTGAAGCTTTCTTT
once | TRBJ2-1 | TRBV29-1 | - | CSLYGATNEQFF | TGCAGCCTCTACGGGGCCACCAATGAGCAGTTCTTC
- | TRBJ1-5 | TRBV5-4 | TRBD1 | CASSVQGGNQPQHF | TGTGCCAGCAGCGTACAGGGGGGCAATCAGCCCCAGCATTTT
- | TRBJ2-1 | TRBV29-1 | - | CSVERALREFF | TGCAGCGTTGAGAGAGCCCTTAGGGAGTTCTTC
few | TRBJ1-5 | TRBV15 | TRBD1 | CATSRDLGGAQHF | TGTGCCACCAGCAGAGATCTAGGGGGCGCCCAGCATTTT
once | TRBJ2-3 | TRBV5-5 | - | CASSFDGDTQYF | TGTGCCAGCAGCTTCGACGGAGATACGCAGTATTTT
- | TRBJ1-1 | TRBV2 | - | CASTLMGNTEAFF | TGTGCCAGCACCTTGATGGGGAACACTGAAGCTTTCTTT
- | TRBJ2-2 | TRBV4-3 | - | CASSQDPWAAGELFF | TGCGCCAGCAGCCAAGATCCTTGGGCAGCCGGGGAGCTGTTTTTT
- | TRBJ2-7 | TRBV6-5 | TRBD1 | CASLSGGSYEQYF | TGTGCCAGCCTGTCAGGGGGCTCCTACGAGCAGTACTTC
- | TRBJ2-1 | TRBV5-1 | - | CASSLGSQANEQFF | TGCGCCAGCAGCTTGGGTTCCCAGGCCAATGAGCAGTTCTTC
- | TRBJ1-2 | TRBV6-1 | - | CASLGLRDMRGYTF | TGTGCCAGCCTGGGGCTCAGGGATATGCGTGGCTACACCTTC
- | TRBJ2-7 | TRBV4-1 | TRBD1 | CASSTRDRATYEQYF | TGCGCCAGCAGCACTCGGGACAGGGCGACCTACGAGCAGTACTTC
- | TRBJ2-2 | TRBV10-3 | - | CAISDPLRPGELFF | TGTGCCATCAGTGACCCTCTACGGCCCGGGGAGCTGTTTTTT
- | TRBJ1-2 | TRBV5-1 | TRBD1 | CASSLEGTAVDTF | TGCGCCAGCAGCTTGGAAGGGACAGCAGTCGACACCTTC
- | TRBJ2-2 | TRBV29-1 | TRBD2 | CSVNLGTSSGELFF | TGCAGCGTTAACCTAGGGACTAGCAGCGGGGAGCTGTTTTTT
- | TRBJ1-2 | TRBV2 | - | CASSYSSGYTF | TGTGCCAGCAGTTACTCTTCTGGCTACACCTTC
- | TRBJ2-5 | TRBV9 | - | CASSVAAAAQETQYF | TGTGCCAGCAGCGTAGCTGCGGCCGCGCAAGAGACCCAGTACTTC
- | TRBJ1-5 | TRBV6-4 | - | CASSTSLNQPQHF | TGTGCCAGCAGTACAAGTCTCAATCAGCCCCAGCATTTT
- | TRBJ2-1 | TRBV6-1 | TRBD2 | CASAASGGEEQFF | TGTGCCAGCGCAGCTAGCGGGGGGGAAGAGCAGTTCTTC
- | TRBJ2-3 | TRBV4-3 | - | CASSLIITESTDTQYF | TGCGCCAGCAGCCTAATAATAACGGAAAGCACAGATACGCAGTATTTT
once | TRBJ2-7 | TRBV19 | - | CASSTLSPYEQYF | TGTGCCAGTAGCACACTCTCCCCCTACGAGCAGTACTTC
once | TRBJ1-1 | TRBV9 | - | CASSVQGSDTEAFF | TGTGCCAGCAGCGTACAGGGGTCGGACACTGAAGCTTTCTTT
- | TRBJ1-5 | TRBV7-8 | - | CASSFLNQPQHF | TGTGCCAGCAGCTTCCTTAATCAGCCCCAGCATTTT